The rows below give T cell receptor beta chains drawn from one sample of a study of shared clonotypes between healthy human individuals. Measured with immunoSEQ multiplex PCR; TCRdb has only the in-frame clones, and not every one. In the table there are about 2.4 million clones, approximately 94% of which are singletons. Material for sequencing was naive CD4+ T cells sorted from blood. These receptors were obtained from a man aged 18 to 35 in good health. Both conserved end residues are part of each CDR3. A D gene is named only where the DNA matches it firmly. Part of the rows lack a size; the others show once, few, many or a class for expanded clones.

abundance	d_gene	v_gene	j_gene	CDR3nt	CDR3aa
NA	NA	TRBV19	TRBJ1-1	TGTGCCAGTAGTATTCCAGGTGGCGGGCCTGAAGCTTTCTTT	CASSIPGGGPEAFF
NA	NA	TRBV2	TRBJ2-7	TGTGCCAGCAGTGAACACAGGGACTACGAGCAGTACTTC	CASSEHRDYEQYF
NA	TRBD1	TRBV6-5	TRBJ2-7	TGTGCCAGCAGTTACACGGCCGGGACAGGGGGATACGAGCAGTACTTC	CASSYTAGTGGYEQYF
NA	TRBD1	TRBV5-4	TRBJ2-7	TGTGCCAGCAGCCCCGGGACAGGGCTTTACGAGCAGTACTTC	CASSPGTGLYEQYF
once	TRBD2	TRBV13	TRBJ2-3	TGTGCCAGCAGCTTAGGGCGGGGGGCCGGAGATACGCAGTATTTT	CASSLGRGAGDTQYF
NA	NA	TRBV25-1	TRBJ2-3	TGTGCCAGCAGTGAATTGATCACGACGGTGCTTTCTACAGATACGCAGTATTTT	CASSELITTVLSTDTQYF
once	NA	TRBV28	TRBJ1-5	TGTGCCAGCAGTTTTATCAGCAAGGGAGGTCAGCCCCAGCATTTT	CASSFISKGGQPQHF
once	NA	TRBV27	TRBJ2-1	TGTGCCAGCAGTCCTCGACCCCCCTTTGGGGGTGGAACCTACAATGAGCAGTTCTTC	CASSPRPPFGGGTYNEQFF
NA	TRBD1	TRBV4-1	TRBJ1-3	TGCGCCAGCAGCTTCCGTGGGACAGGGGTAGATGGAAACACCATATATTTT	CASSFRGTGVDGNTIYF
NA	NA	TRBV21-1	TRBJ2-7	TGTGCCAGCAGCAAAGTGGTAGTCAGGGATCCCGAGCAGTACTTC	CASSKVVVRDPEQYF
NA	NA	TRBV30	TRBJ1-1	TGTGCCTGGAGTGTACGTGGGGGGGGCACTGAAGCTTTCTTT	CAWSVRGGGTEAFF
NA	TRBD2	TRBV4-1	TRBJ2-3	TGCGCCAGCAGCCAAGAAGGGGCGGGAGGCCGAGATACGCAGTATTTT	CASSQEGAGGRDTQYF
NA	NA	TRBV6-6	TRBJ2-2	TGTGCCAGCACCGAACGGGGTGGGAACACCGGGGAGCTGTTTTTT	CASTERGGNTGELFF
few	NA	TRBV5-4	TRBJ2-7	TGTGCCAGCAGCTCCAAATCACGGGGGCTCTACGAGCAGTACTTC	CASSSKSRGLYEQYF
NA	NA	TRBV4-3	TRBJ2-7	TGCGCCAGCAGCCAAGTAAGGGGTTACGAGCAGTACTTC	CASSQVRGYEQYF
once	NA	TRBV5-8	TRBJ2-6	TGTGCCAGCAGCTTGTGGCTAGCCGGAAACTCTGGGGCCAACGTCCTGACTTTC	CASSLWLAGNSGANVLTF
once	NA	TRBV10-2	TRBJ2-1	TGCGCCAGCATACCCCCGGGGTCGCGGGAGCAGTTCTTC	CASIPPGSREQFF
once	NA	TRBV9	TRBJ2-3	TGTGCCAGCAGCGTAGCGTGGGAGACGGGAAAGTCAGATACGCAGTATTTT	CASSVAWETGKSDTQYF
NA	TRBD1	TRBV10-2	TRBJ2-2	TGCGCCAGCAGCGTGGACAGGGGGTACACCGGGGAGCTGTTTTTT	CASSVDRGYTGELFF
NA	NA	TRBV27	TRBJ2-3	TGTGCCAGCAGTGGGATAGACACAGATACGCAGTATTTT	CASSGIDTDTQYF
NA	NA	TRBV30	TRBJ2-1	TGTGCCTGGAGTCTCGGCGTCACTAGCTCCTACAATGAGCAGTTCTTC	CAWSLGVTSSYNEQFF
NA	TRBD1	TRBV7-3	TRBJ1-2	TGTGCCAGCAGCCCGAGGGGGGACAGGGTAGACGGCTACACCTTC	CASSPRGDRVDGYTF
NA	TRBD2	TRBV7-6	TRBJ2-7	TGTGCCAGCAGCTTAGCAGCGGGAGGCCGCTCCTACGAGCAGTACTTC	CASSLAAGGRSYEQYF
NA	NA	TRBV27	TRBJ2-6	TGTGCCAGCAGTTTGAAGGGCTCTGGGGCCAACGTCCTGACTTTC	CASSLKGSGANVLTF
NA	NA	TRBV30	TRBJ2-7	TGTGCCTGGAGTCTGAACAGATACGAGCAGTACTTC	CAWSLNRYEQYF